These 30 T cell receptor beta chains came from one sample sequenced in a study of control samples from healthy donors and cancer patients. Only in-frame clones appear in the TCRdb table, and some are missing; sequencing was by immunoSEQ multiplex PCR. The sample yields roughly 200,000 clones, of which the top ten take up roughly 2%. Specimen: blood. These receptors all stem from a woman aged 30 to 39 in good health.

This rearrangement joins TRBV18 to TRBJ1-2; tentatively, D is TRBD1 (6 bases). The V and J ends lost 6 bases and 8 bases respectively, with 16 bases between them. Looked up from germline, CDR1 is KGHSH and CDR2 is LQKENI. The CDR3 covers 13 residues. CDR3 in amino acids: CASSPNRDGGYTF. The DNA for the CDR3 is TGTGCCAGCTCCCCCAACAGGGATGGCGGCTACACCTTC. Looking up the rest from reference TRBV18 and TRBJ1-2 gives the full variable domain: NAGVMQNPRHLVRRRGQEARLRCSPMKGHSHVYWYRQLPEEGLKFMVYLQKENIIDESGMPKERFSAEFPKEGPSILRIQQVVRGDSAAYFCASSPNRDGGYTFGSGTRLTVV.

V and J are TRBV4-1 and TRBJ1-5; 9 bases are a match to TRBD1. The CDR3 loop spans 15 amino acids. CDR1 and CDR2 (germline): MGHRA, YSYEKL. The J segment lost 1 base and the V segment lost 4 bases, leaving 2 bases of the junction unmatched. CDR3: CASSPGTGSNQPQHF. CDR3 nucleotide sequence: TGCGCCAGCAGCCCCGGGACAGGGAGCAATCAGCCCCAGCATTTT.

The chain joins TRBV5-1 to TRBJ1-2, with 8 bases lining up with TRBD1. The CDR3 runs to 14 residues. The V segment lost 4 bases and the J segment 3 bases; nucleotides outside the gene matches: 5. Germline CDR1 and CDR2: SGHRS and YFSETQ. The DNA for the CDR3 is TGCGCCAGCAGCAGGCCGGGACAGGACTATGGCTACACCTTC. This codes for CASSRPGQDYGYTF.

The chain employs TRBV19 and TRBJ1-6, with D uncertain. CDR3 length: 12 amino acids. Germline V gene sequence: CDR1 LNHDA, CDR2 SQIVND (reference sequence). V was trimmed by 3 bases and J by 8 bases, leaving 5 bases between them. For the CDR3, the DNA is TGTGCCAGTAGTATCGGGGATTCACCCCTCCACTTT. Amino acids: CASSIGDSPLHF. Combining the CDR3 with reference TRBV19 and TRBJ1-6 gives the whole variable domain DGGITQSPKYLFRKEGQNVTLSCEQNLNHDAMYWYRQDPGQGLRLIYYSQIVNDFQKGDIAEGYSVSREKKESFPLTVTSAQKNPTAFYLCASSIGDSPLHFGNGTRLTVT.

This chain joins TRBV5-1 and TRBJ2-5; TRBD1 agrees at 8 bases. The junction had 4 bases not matched to a gene; V was cut back by 1 base and J by 5 bases. From germline, CDR1 is SGHRS and CDR2 YFSETQ. The CDR3 is made up of 14 amino acids. The chain's CDR3 is CASSLQGARETQYF. Written as DNA, the CDR3 is TGCGCCAGCAGCTTGCAGGGGGCGCGGGAGACCCAGTACTTC.

The V and J genes are TRBV6-6 and TRBJ1-2; TRBD1 matches 8 bases. The CDR3 has 15 amino acids. Germline V gives CDR1 MNHNY, CDR2 SVGAGI (reference sequence). Trimming took 6 bases from V and 3 from J; bases not matched to a gene: 9. The CDR3 is CASSSPRTGHYGYTF. CDR3 in DNA: TGTGCCAGCAGCTCCCCCCGGACAGGGCACTATGGCTACACCTTC.

The V gene is TRBV11-2, the J gene TRBJ2-7; 7 bases agree with TRBD1. Germline loops: CDR1 SGHAT, CDR2 FQNNGV. V shed 6 bases, J shed 2 bases, and the junction held 7 bases outside the gene matches. This CDR3 has 14 residues. The CDR3 DNA follows: TGTGCCAGCAGACCTTGGGACAGAGCCTACGAGCAGTACTTC. Translated: CASRPWDRAYEQYF.

The chain couples TRBV5-1 to TRBJ2-3, with D uncertain. CDR1 and CDR2 from the germline V gene are SGHRS and YFSETQ. The CDR3 length is 12 residues. V was shortened by 2 bases and J by 4 bases, with 5 bases between the two germline ends. CDR3 sequence reads: CASSFNSDTQYF. The CDR3 DNA reads TGCGCCAGCAGCTTCAACTCAGATACGCAGTATTTT.

The chain links TRBV6-2 or TRBV6-3 to TRBJ2-7; TRBD2 is a possible D gene (5 bases). Trimming removed 6 bases at V and 4 bases at J, with 16 bases between. The CDR3 is made up of 14 amino acids. Germline CDR1 and CDR2: MNHEY and SVGEGT. Here the CDR3 reads CASRYPGSTYEQYF. CDR3 sequence (DNA): TGTGCCAGCAGATACCCGGGGTCTACGTACGAGCAGTACTTC.

The CDR3 loop reads CASSFSSTDTQYF. The DNA for the CDR3 is TGCGCCAGCAGCTTTTCTAGCACAGATACGCAGTATTTT. V gene TRBV5-1 combines with J gene TRBJ2-3; D unresolved. CDR1 is SGHRS, CDR2 YFSETQ, per germline. V was cut by 2 bases and J by 0 bases, with 4 bases left in between. This CDR3 comprises 13 residues.

This chain uses TRBV2 with TRBJ2-1; 7 bases line up with TRBD2. Germline CDR1 reads SNHLY; CDR2 reads FYNNEI. The CDR3 runs 17 residues. V lost 6 bases and J lost 9; bases outside the gene matches: 20. The CDR3 loop reads CASRLGLAGVQLSEQFF. The CDR3 DNA reads TGTGCCAGCAGATTGGGACTCGCGGGGGTCCAGCTCAGTGAGCAGTTCTTC.

This chain links TRBV19 with TRBJ1-2; TRBD1 is a possible D gene (5 bases). The V gene lost 10 bases and the J gene lost 8 bases, with 17 bases spanning the gap. Germline CDR1 and CDR2: LNHDA and SQIVND (reference sequence). The CDR3 has 12 amino acids. DNA of the CDR3: TGTGCCAACCTTCGAGGGGCTCGCGGCTACACCTTC. Its protein is CANLRGARGYTF.

The V call is TRBV4-3, the J call TRBJ1-5; 7 nucleotides align to TRBD1. V shed 2 bases and J 6 bases; nucleotides not matched to a gene: 10. The CDR3 totals 16 residues. The germline gives CDR1 LGHNA, CDR2 YSLEER. CDR3 protein: CASSQLFQGGTQPQHF. DNA of the CDR3: TGCGCCAGCAGCCAACTATTCCAGGGGGGGACTCAGCCCCAGCATTTT.

This chain uses TRBV12-3 or TRBV12-4 with TRBJ1-2; D remains ambiguous. Trimming took 6 bases from V and 4 from J, leaving 9 bases between them. The CDR3 runs 12 residues. As DNA, the CDR3 is TGTGCCAGCAGCCGGGATCCCTATGGCTACACCTTC. Its protein product is CASSRDPYGYTF.

This chain links TRBV4-1 with TRBJ1-5; D call uncertain. Germline CDR1 reads MGHRA; CDR2 reads YSYEKL. The CDR3 covers 15 residues. Trimming removed 1 base at V and 4 bases at J, with 11 bases between. The CDR3 DNA follows: TGCGCCAGCAGCCAAGGAACCGGGGTGAATCAGCCCCAGCATTTT. Protein sequence: CASSQGTGVNQPQHF.

J is TRBJ1-5 and V is TRBV7-9, with no clear D. CDR1 is SEHNR, CDR2 FQNEAQ, per germline (reference sequence). Trimming removed 1 base at V and 4 bases at J, with 17 bases between. This CDR3 has 17 residues. The DNA for the CDR3 is TGTGCCAGCAGCTTAGAGAAAGGCAGTCGCATAAATCAGCCCCAGCATTTT. Protein: CASSLEKGSRINQPQHF. Complete variable domain (other parts from reference TRBV7-9 and TRBJ1-5): DTGVSQNPRHKITKRGQNVTFRCDPISEHNRLYWYRQTLGQGPEFLTYFQNEAQLEKSRLLSDRFSAERPKGSFSTLEIQRTEQGDSAMYLCASSLEKGSRINQPQHFGDGTRLSIL.

CDR3 protein: CASSYRGYEKLFF. The CDR3 nucleotides are TGTGCCAGCAGTTACAGGGGCTATGAAAAACTGTTTTTT. The rearrangement joins TRBV6-5 to TRBJ1-4; the D gene is possibly TRBD1 (5 bases). CDR1 is MNHEY, CDR2 SVGAGI, per germline. This CDR3 has 13 amino acids. Between the trimmed V and J ends, which lost 2 bases and 6 bases, there was a span of 7 bases.

The chain employs TRBV24-1 and TRBJ2-7; D not certain. This CDR3 region has 11 residues. Germline V CDR1 and CDR2: KGHDR, SFDVKD. Deletions cut 5 bases from V and 4 bases from J, with 5 bases between. The CDR3 sequence: CATSGAYEQYF. The CDR3 coding sequence is TGTGCCACCAGTGGAGCTTACGAGCAGTACTTC.

The chain combines TRBV12-3 or TRBV12-4 with TRBJ1-1; no definite D call. This CDR3 is built from 12 residues. V was clipped by 6 bases and J by 7 bases, with 12 bases between them. CDR3 sequence: CASSSMADEAFF. The CDR3 DNA follows: TGTGCCAGCAGCTCGATGGCAGATGAAGCTTTCTTT.

The genes are TRBV20-1 and TRBJ2-7; D is unclear. Germline V gene sequence: CDR1 DFQATT, CDR2 SNEGSKA (reference sequence). V was trimmed by 3 bases and J by 5 bases, leaving 20 bases between them. CDR3 size: 15 residues. CDR3 region: CSASRLGSAIHEQYF. As DNA, the CDR3 is TGCAGTGCTAGTCGGCTAGGGTCAGCTATACACGAGCAGTACTTC.

The genes are TRBV7-9 and TRBJ2-2; D is possibly TRBD1 (5 bases). This CDR3 comprises 16 residues. Germline V lookup: CDR1 SEHNR, CDR2 FQNEAQ (reference sequence). Trimming stripped 5 bases from V and 0 bases from J, with 13 bases between. The chain's CDR3 is CASSPNGAANTGELFF. The CDR3 region has the DNA TGTGCCAGCAGCCCCAATGGGGCGGCGAACACCGGGGAGCTGTTTTTT. Filled out from reference TRBV7-9 and TRBJ2-2, the complete variable domain reads DTGVSQNPRHKITKRGQNVTFRCDPISEHNRLYWYRQTLGQGPEFLTYFQNEAQLEKSRLLSDRFSAERPKGSFSTLEIQRTEQGDSAMYLCASSPNGAANTGELFFGEGSRLTVL.

The CDR3 here is CSVEDQAGGGYGYTF. In DNA form, the CDR3 reads TGCAGCGTTGAAGATCAGGCAGGGGGAGGCTATGGCTACACCTTC. This sequence joins TRBV29-1 and TRBJ1-2, with TRBD1 matching over 7 bases. CDR3 size: 15 residues. V dropped 0 bases and J dropped 4; count of bases not matched to a gene: 8. Germline V gene data show CDR1 as SQVTM and CDR2 as ANQGSEA.

J is TRBJ2-2 and V is TRBV5-1, with TRBD2 matching over 8 bases. The ends lost 5 bases at V and 5 bases at J; junction bases unmatched: 5. CDR3 size: 14 residues. The germline V gene encodes CDR1 SGHRS and CDR2 YFSETQ. The CDR3 region has the DNA TGCGCCAGCAGTCCTGGGACTAGTACCGGGGAGCTGTTTTTT. This codes for CASSPGTSTGELFF.

This chain links TRBV18 with TRBJ1-1; D uncertain. Looked up from germline, CDR1 is KGHSH and CDR2 is LQKENI. This CDR3 region has 12 residues. The V end lost 0 bases, the J end lost 7 bases, and 6 bases lay between the germline ends. CDR3 DNA: TGTGCCAGCTCACCACCCGAGGGTGAAGCTTTCTTT. Its translation is CASSPPEGEAFF.

J is TRBJ2-3 and V is TRBV4-2; D may be TRBD2 (6 bases). This CDR3 comprises 16 residues. V lost 0 bases to trimming and J lost 7 bases, with 17 bases between them. Looked up from germline, CDR1 is LGHNA and CDR2 is YNFKEQ. In DNA, the CDR3 is TGTGCCAGCAGCCAAGATCGGACTGGGCGGACTAATACGCAGTATTTT. Translation: CASSQDRTGRTNTQYF.

The chain recombines TRBV6-6 with TRBJ1-5; no clear D. Trimming stripped 0 bases from V and 4 bases from J, with 7 bases between. Per the germline V gene, CDR1 is MNHNY and CDR2 is SVGAGI (reference sequence). The CDR3 totals 14 residues. The DNA of the CDR3 is TGTGCCAGCAGTTACTCGAACCGGAATCAGCCCCAGCATTTT. Translation gives CASSYSNRNQPQHF.

The chain recombines TRBV11-2 with TRBJ2-5; D call uncertain. Trimming pared 0 bases from V and 4 bases from J, leaving 12 bases between. The CDR3 contains 15 residues. CDR1 SGHAT and CDR2 FQNNGV come from the germline V gene. CDR3 DNA sequence: TGTGCCAGCAGCTTAGATCCTGGCAGGACAGAGACCCAGTACTTC. Its translation is CASSLDPGRTETQYF.

The chain recombines TRBV6-2 or TRBV6-3 with TRBJ2-5; no definite D call. V was pared by 1 base and J by 1 base, with 10 bases between. The CDR3 has 15 residues. Germline values: CDR1 MNHEY, CDR2 SVGEGT. In nucleotides, the CDR3 is TGTGCCAGCAGTTACTTGATTCTTCTCCAAGAGACCCAGTACTTC. This translates into CASSYLILLQETQYF.

As concerns this clone: Other DNA sequences in the same sample also yield this CDR3. CDR3 residues: CASSLESSGANVLTF. The CDR3 DNA reads as TGCGCCAGCAGCTTAGAAAGCTCTGGGGCCAACGTCCTGACTTTC. This chain connects TRBV5-1 to TRBJ2-6; D gene ambiguous. The germline V and J ends were trimmed by 2 bases and 0 bases, with 6 bases remaining between them. The CDR3 loop spans 15 amino acids. CDR1 is SGHRS and CDR2 is YFSETQ in the germline V gene.

The chain uses TRBV9 and TRBJ2-3; TRBD1 or TRBD2 may be the D gene (6 bases each). CDR1 and CDR2 (germline): SGDLS, YYNGEE. The CDR3 runs to 15 residues. Trimming took 3 bases from V and 1 from J, leaving 12 bases between them. CDR3 residues: CASSEGGFRTDTQYF. CDR3 bases: TGTGCCAGCAGCGAGGGGGGCTTCCGCACAGATACGCAGTATTTT.